These 24 T cell receptor beta chains originate from one sample sequenced in a study of T cell repertoires in cytomegalovirus infection. TCRdb analysed the reads with MiXCR anew, one entry per CDR3 protein. The data contain some 120,000 distinct CDR3 sequences, 10% of them seen just once; the ten biggest clones take up approximately 31%. No antigen has been assigned to these receptors. Sequenced input: PBMCs, sequenced either directly or after in vitro stimulation (not recorded which). These TCRs come from a human donor in good health (CMV status not recorded). Some clones in this sample may be carry-over from other donors' samples.

This clonotype was detected ten times or more. The chain is built from TRBV27 and TRBJ2-1, with 11 bases fitting TRBD2. J lost 5 bases, V lost 4 bases, and 7 bases had no gene match. This CDR3 is built from 16 residues. Germline CDR1 MNHEY, CDR2 SMNVEV (reference sequence). The CDR3: CASSSPGLADDNEQFF. The CDR3 bases are TGTGCCAGCAGTTCACCGGGACTAGCGGATGACAATGAGCAGTTCTTC.

This clonotype was observed at least ten times. J is TRBJ1-1 and V is TRBV12-3 or TRBV12-4; unclear D gene. V was pared by 2 bases and J by 0 bases, with 7 bases between. The length of the CDR3 is 14 residues. The chain's CDR3 is CASSLFWMNTEAFF. CDR3 DNA sequence: TGTGCCAGCAGTTTATTCTGGATGAACACTGAAGCTTTCTTT.

This clonotype was found a few times. The gene calls are TRBV7-8 and TRBJ2-1; no firm D call. V gave up 3 bases and J gave up 8 bases, with 8 bases separating them. The CDR3 contains 12 residues. Germline CDR1 and CDR2: SGHVS and FQNEAQ. CDR3 sequence: CASSFSIDEQFF. Here the CDR3 DNA reads TGTGCCAGCAGCTTCTCTATCGATGAGCAGTTCTTC.

The table lists this clonotype with many counts. The junction departs from germline at one end; a sequencing error may be responsible. The V call is TRBV7-7, the J call TRBJ2-5; perhaps TRBD1 as D (6 bases). Germline V gene data show CDR1 as SSHAT and CDR2 as FNYEAQ (reference sequence). The CDR3 spans 13 residues. This CDR3 is CASSRTEPETQYF. The CDR3 DNA follows: TGTGCTAGCAGCCGGACAGAACCAGAGACCCAGTACTTC.

The chain uses TRBV20-1 and TRBJ2-7; 7 bases map to TRBD2. CDR3 length: 14 amino acids. Trimming at V came to 3 bases and at J to 2 bases, leaving 7 bases not matched to a gene. Germline V gene data show CDR1 as DFQATT and CDR2 as SNEGSKA (reference sequence). The CDR3 nucleotides are TGCAGTGCTAGGAGAAGCGGGGCCCCCTACGAGCAGTACTTC. This encodes CSARRSGAPYEQYF.

J is TRBJ1-1 and V is TRBV5-4; D unresolved. Per the germline V gene, CDR1 is SGHNT and CDR2 is YYREEE (reference sequence). The CDR3 is made up of 16 amino acids. V was trimmed by 3 bases and J by 0 bases, leaving 15 bases between them. The CDR3 sequence: CASSYPGRRMNTEAFF. DNA of the CDR3: TGTGCCAGCAGCTACCCGGGGAGGAGAATGAACACTGAAGCTTTCTTT.

The CDR3 loop reads CASSRAGPGLGETQYF. CDR3 nucleotide sequence: TGTGCCAGCAGTAGAGCGGGTCCGGGATTAGGAGAGACCCAGTACTTC. The gene calls are TRBV27 and TRBJ2-5; TRBD2 might be the D (6 bases). Trimming pared 5 bases from V and 4 bases from J, leaving 20 bases between. The CDR3 covers 16 residues. The germline gives CDR1 MNHEY, CDR2 SMNVEV (reference sequence).

This clonotype was counted ten times or more. The CDR3 reads CASSLGGATNTEAFF. The DNA for the CDR3 is TGTGCCAGCAGCTTAGGCGGGGCCACGAACACTGAAGCTTTCTTT. The V gene is TRBV7-2, the J gene TRBJ1-1; D is perhaps TRBD1 (5 bases). V shed 1 base and J shed 1 base, with 10 bases lying between them. The CDR3 consists of 15 residues. From germline, CDR1 is SGHTA and CDR2 FQGNSA.

This clonotype was picked up many times. The chain joins TRBV19 to TRBJ2-7, with D maybe TRBD1 (5 bases). CDR1 LNHDA and CDR2 SQIVND come from the germline V gene (reference sequence). The CDR3 totals 13 residues. V was shortened by 5 bases and J by 4 bases, with 12 bases between the two germline ends. The CDR3 protein is CASSDRGSYEQYV. The CDR3, as DNA: TGTGCCAGTAGTGACAGAGGCTCTTACGAGCAGTACGTC.

This rearrangement joins TRBV28 to TRBJ1-3; D is unresolved. The CDR3 totals 15 residues. V dropped 10 bases and J dropped 1 base, with 17 bases sitting between them. Germline V CDR1 and CDR2: MDHEN, SYDVKM. The CDR3 bases are TGTGCCACCGGCCCTACCACGTCGTCTGGAAACACCATATATTTT. Translated: CATGPTTSSGNTIYF.

This clonotype was picked up a small number of times. The chain carries TRBV7-8 and TRBJ2-5, with TRBD1 identical over 10 bases. Germline V gene data show CDR1 as SGHVS and CDR2 as FQNEAQ. The CDR3 is 15 residues long. The V gene end was trimmed by 10 bases and the J gene end by 2 bases; junction bases not matched to a gene: 10. In DNA, the CDR3 is TGTGCCACCGAAACCGGGACAGGGGTACAAGAGACCCAGTACTTC. Amino acid sequence: CATETGTGVQETQYF.

This clonotype was seen only a few times. The chain is built from TRBV28 and TRBJ2-2, with TRBD2 identical over 8 bases. Germline V gene lookup returns CDR1 MDHEN and CDR2 SYDVKM. Losses at the gene ends were 6 bases for V and 0 bases for J; bases not matched to a gene: 3. The CDR3 loop spans 15 amino acids. The DNA of the CDR3 is TGTGCCAGCAGATTTAGCGGGACGAACACCGGGGAGCTGTTTTTT. This encodes CASRFSGTNTGELFF. Based on the CDR3 plus reference TRBV28 and TRBJ2-2, the full variable domain is DVKVTQSSRYLVKRTGEKVFLECVQDMDHENMFWYRQDPGLGLRLIYFSYDVKMKEKGDIPEGYSVSREKKERFSLILESASTNQTSMYLCASRFSGTNTGELFFGEGSRLTVL.

This clonotype showed up just a few times. This chain uses TRBV7-9 with TRBJ1-2; D ambiguous. Germline CDR1 reads SEHNR; CDR2 reads FQNEAQ (reference sequence). Trimming stripped 4 bases from V and 4 bases from J, with 16 bases between. The CDR3 covers 15 residues. The DNA of the CDR3 is TGTGCCAGCAGCTCACCGGACCTAGAAGGCTATGGCTACACCTTC. This codes for CASSSPDLEGYGYTF.

This chain joins TRBV2 and TRBJ1-1; D call uncertain. CDR3 length: 10 amino acids. Between the trimmed V and J ends, which lost 7 bases and 7 bases, there was a span of 7 bases. Germline V gene sequence: CDR1 SNHLY, CDR2 FYNNEI. CDR3 region: CASKQNEAFF. CDR3 nucleotide sequence: TGTGCCAGCAAGCAGAATGAAGCTTTCTTT.

At least ten counts were recorded for this clonotype. The chain combines TRBV7-2 with TRBJ2-5; possibly TRBD1 for D (5 bases). Germline CDR1 and CDR2: SGHTA and FQGNSA. The germline V and J ends were trimmed by 5 bases and 9 bases, with 13 bases remaining between them. The CDR3 sequence is 12 residues long. The CDR3 DNA reads as TGTGCCAGCAGCCAGGACATACGACCCCAGTACTTC. It encodes CASSQDIRPQYF.

This sequence joins TRBV7-9 and TRBJ2-6, with TRBD1 as a possible D gene (5 bases). Germline CDR1 and CDR2: SEHNR and FQNEAQ (reference sequence). Trimming removed 1 base from V and 6 bases from J, with 19 bases in between. This CDR3 contains 18 residues. CDR3 DNA sequence: TGTGCCAGCAGCTTAGGTGGGCAGGGCCAAGTTCTGGCCAACGTCCTGACTTTC. As protein: CASSLGGQGQVLANVLTF.

This clonotype was recorded at least ten times. The rearrangement uses TRBV10-3 and TRBJ2-1; D is perhaps TRBD1 (6 bases). The CDR3 has 14 amino acids. Trimming pared 3 bases from V and 3 bases from J, leaving 9 bases between. Germline values: CDR1 ENHRY, CDR2 SYGVKD. CDR3 residues: CAISEGDNYNEQFF. CDR3 nucleotides: TGTGCCATCAGTGAAGGGGACAACTACAATGAGCAGTTCTTC.

This clonotype was recorded at least ten times. The V and J genes are TRBV2 and TRBJ2-4; the D is unclear. In germline, CDR1 is SNHLY, CDR2 FYNNEI. V lost 6 bases and J lost 0, with 12 bases in between. The CDR3 runs 15 residues. This CDR3 reads CASSAPQLAKNIQYF. The CDR3 DNA is TGTGCCAGCAGCGCACCACAGCTAGCCAAAAACATTCAGTACTTC.

This clonotype was counted a few times. The V call is TRBV19, the J call TRBJ2-7; 14 nucleotides align to TRBD2. CDR3 size: 17 residues. V was pared by 5 bases and J by 0 bases, with 6 bases of the junction left unmatched. Germline CDR1 and CDR2: LNHDA and SQIVND (reference sequence). CDR3 DNA sequence: TGTGCCAGTAGTCGACTAGCGGGAGGGGGGACCTCCTACGAGCAGTACTTC. This encodes CASSRLAGGGTSYEQYF.

This clonotype turned up a few times. The chain joins TRBV4-3 to TRBJ2-7; D is ambiguous. This CDR3 comprises 13 residues. V was pared by 0 bases and J by 6 bases, with 9 bases between. CDR1 is LGHNA and CDR2 is YSLEER in the germline V gene. The CDR3 reads CASSQDNIGEQYF. The CDR3 DNA reads as TGCGCCAGCAGCCAAGATAATATTGGCGAGCAGTACTTC.

This clonotype came up many times. J is TRBJ1-4 and V is TRBV7-2, with D tentatively TRBD1 (5 bases). V lost 5 bases to trimming and J lost 0 bases, with 13 bases between them. The CDR3 length is 16 residues. Germline V CDR1 and CDR2: SGHTA, FQGNSA. The CDR3 spells CASSPRGGATNEKLFF. The CDR3 region has the DNA TGTGCCAGCAGCCCCCGTGGAGGGGCAACTAATGAAAAACTGTTTTTT.

The chain employs TRBV7-2 and TRBJ1-5; D is possibly TRBD1 (6 bases). Germline-derived CDR1 and CDR2 are SGHTA and FQGNSA. Trimming shortened V by 1 base and J by 5 bases, and 12 bases separated the two germline ends. The CDR3 is 15 amino acids. CDR3 amino acids: CASSLDMGAHQPQHF. CDR3 DNA: TGTGCCAGCAGCTTAGATATGGGGGCTCATCAGCCCCAGCATTTT.

This clonotype has more than one count but fewer than ten. This rearrangement joins TRBV24-1 to TRBJ2-3; no reliable D call. Per the germline V gene, CDR1 is KGHDR and CDR2 is SFDVKD. The ends were cut back, 5 bases at V and 6 bases at J, with 14 bases in the middle. The CDR3 consists of 14 residues. The CDR3 here is CATSATDGADTQYF. DNA for the CDR3: TGTGCCACCAGTGCTACGGACGGCGCGGATACGCAGTATTTT.

The sample holds many counts of this clonotype. CDR3 in DNA: TGTGCCAGTGGGGGAGATAGCGGGTCCCGCCATGAGCAGTTCTTC. The encoded protein is CASGGDSGSRHEQFF. The chain uses TRBV19 and TRBJ2-1, with 7 bases identical to TRBD2. The germline V gene has CDR1 LNHDA and CDR2 SQIVND (reference sequence). Trimming at V came to 8 bases and at J to 8 bases, leaving 15 bases not matched to a gene. The CDR3 loop spans 15 amino acids.